This TCR beta chain was identified during a study of T cell responses to AZD1222 COVID-19 vaccine (dated by TCRdb to about 2021). Regarding the complete study: AZD1222 recipients whose second dose came at about 4 weeks and those whose second dose came at about 12 weeks were combined into one group, since spike-specific TCR depth and breadth did not differ between the two schedules. TCR sequencing covered some 240 trial participants: about 210 given two doses of AZD1222 and about 26 given two doses of MenACWY control vaccine. Trial participants were enrolled by age into 18-55, 56-69 and 70-plus year subgroups, with about 150, 28 and 57 TCR-sequenced participants respectively.

CDR1 SGHNT and CDR2 YENEEA are derived from the germline V gene. Reading from cysteine to phenylalanine, the CDR3 counts 13 amino acids. Only the CDR3 part of the read is kept: 39 bases, read in frame from the first base. The junction carries 8 bases between V and J, which are trimmed by 3 bases and 2 bases respectively. In the case of this clone: Its target antigen remains unknown. Base quality data are lacking; no much larger clone is found one base away.

The time point label here, explained by the study, means: baseline before first vaccination. The vaccinee samples were drawn from two UK trials, COV001 and COV002, one of which was a single-blind randomized controlled phase 2/3 trial testing AZD1222 (ChAdOx1 nCoV-19) in healthy adults. For TCRbeta chain sequencing, PBMC samples were collected from trial participants at day 0 and at day 28 after the second dose. The paper as a whole reports these results and caveats: Vaccine-associated CD4 TCRs spanned the whole spike protein, with dominant responses in regions 160-218 and 743-854. Participants were mostly white British and included more females than males, and it was suggested by the authors that clonal diversity may have been underestimated. Nearly half of unique spike-specific TCRs reportedly recognized epitopes outside regions mutated in the B.1.351 and B.1.1.7 variants. Because no samples from the day 14 peak response were available, repertoires could be characterized only after the peak T cell response. The 56-69-year group was small, and its depth increase did not reach significance, likely because of low power. A significant rise in spike-specific TCR breadth and depth was observed after two AZD1222 doses relative to day 0 and relative to MenACWY recipients. Conclusions about previously exposed vaccinees are limited, since just six AZD1222 recipients were seropositive for SARS-CoV-2 at baseline.

The CDR3 regions of human TCRbeta chains were subjected to immunosequencing. In the paper's pipeline: Repertoire TCRs were matched against a reference library of SARS-CoV-2-specific TCRs generated with the MIRA antigen-specificity platform. Breadth meant the fraction of unique TCRs that were SARS-CoV-2-associated, whereas depth meant the fraction of total T cells that were SARS-CoV-2-associated. Using the MIRA data, each spike-specific TCR was assigned both to the spike region to which the TCR was reactive and to a CD4 or CD8 class. Log10-transformed breadth and depth values were compared by one-way ANOVA with Sidak's multiple comparisons tests. The immuneACCESS repertoire file appears here via TCRdb, limited to in-frame rearrangements. These files lack a portion of the clones; in checked studies, under half of the deficit traces to unresolved V genes, and the cause of the others is not known. The D gene and trimming were derived from the DNA, and the V and J assignments and clone size from that table. This sample holds approximately 120,000 clones; approximately 89% were observed only once. The top ten clones comprise under 7% of the sample.

The V and J segments used are TRBV11-3 and TRBJ2-7; no D gene is confidently identified. The receptor was derived from an adult in good health. Sequencing was performed on peripheral blood, taken on day 0 of AZD1222 vaccination. The CDR3 is CASSLAPTYEQYF. The nucleotides are TGTGCCAGCAGCTTGGCTCCTACCTACGAGCAGTACTTC.